Included here is one T cell receptor (beta chain) sequence, with context. Its antigen is not known. The record originates from a study of a mutant IDH1 vaccine in newly diagnosed glioma. At the level of the study: Vaccination began 4-6 weeks post radiotherapy alone, or with temozolomide cycles.

Assay used: immunoSEQ multiplex PCR; TCRdb lists only in-frame clones, some missing. The top ten hold 1.6% of the sample, which has around 54,000 clones, approximately 87% seen once. The time point here: week 35, safety follow-up. The vaccine gave 300 ug of a 20-mer mutant IDH1 peptide subcutaneously per dose. The sample consisted of PBMCs, taken from a glioma patient whose treatment included an IDH1 peptide vaccine. The receptor was isolated from a man in his forties with glioma.

CDR3 coding DNA: TGCGCCAGCAGCCTGGCGGGGGGGTCTAATGAAAAACTGTTTTTT. Translated, it gives CASSLAGGSNEKLFF. The chain recombines TRBV4-1 with TRBJ1-4; possible D gene TRBD1, 5 bases. The CDR3 spans 15 residues. Between the trimmed V and J ends, which lost 4 bases and 3 bases, there was a span of 12 bases. Germline CDR1 reads MGHRA; CDR2 reads YSYEKL.